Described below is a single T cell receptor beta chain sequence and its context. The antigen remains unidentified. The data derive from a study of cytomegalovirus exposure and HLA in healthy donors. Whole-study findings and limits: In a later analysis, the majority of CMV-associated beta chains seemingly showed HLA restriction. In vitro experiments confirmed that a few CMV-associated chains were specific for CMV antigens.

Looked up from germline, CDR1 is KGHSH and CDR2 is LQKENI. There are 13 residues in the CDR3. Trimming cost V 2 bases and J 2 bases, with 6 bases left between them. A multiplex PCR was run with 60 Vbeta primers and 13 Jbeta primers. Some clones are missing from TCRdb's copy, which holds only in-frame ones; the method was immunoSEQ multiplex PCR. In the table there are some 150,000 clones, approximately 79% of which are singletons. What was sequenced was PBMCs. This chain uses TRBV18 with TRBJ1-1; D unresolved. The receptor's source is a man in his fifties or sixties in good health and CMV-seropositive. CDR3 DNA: TGTGCCAGCTCACCAACAGTTAACACTGAAGCTTTCTTT. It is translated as CASSPTVNTEAFF.